The 24 T cell receptor beta chains below were found in one sample sequenced in a study of naive and memory T cell subsets. The library had UMIs added by 3' ligation of an oligonucleotide to TCR cDNA. Ligated cDNA underwent four rounds of PCR with nested alpha and beta constant region primers and SP2. MiXCR, applied by TCRdb to the 5' RACE reads, yields one record per CDR3 protein. Here the sample spans 100 to 120 distinct CDR3 sequences, around 85% being singletons. The source is a male donor in good health. This table probably holds off-target reads from a library built for another chain.

This chain connects TRBV24-1 to TRBJ2-3, with 8 bases that match TRBD1. CDR1 is KGHDR and CDR2 is SFDVKD in the germline V gene. The CDR3 totals 16 residues. The trim removed 3 bases at V and 3 bases at J, leaving 7 bases unmatched. CDR3 sequence (DNA): TGTGCCACCAGTGATGCCGGACAGGGAAGGACAGATACGCAGTATTTT. Its translation: CATSDAGQGRTDTQYF.

The CDR3 DNA reads as TGTGCCAGCAGCTTGGAGGCAAGTGGCACTGAAGCTTTCTTT. Protein: CASSLEASGTEAFF. The chain uses TRBV7-9 and TRBJ1-1; no firm D call. V was pared by 3 bases and J by 4 bases, with 12 bases between. Germline CDR1 and CDR2: SEHNR and FQNEAQ (reference sequence). The CDR3 totals 14 residues.

This chain connects TRBV5-1 to TRBJ2-1; 9 bases match TRBD2. CDR3 length: 17 residues. Germline V gene sequence: CDR1 SGHRS, CDR2 YFSETQ. Trimming at V came to 0 bases and at J to 7 bases, leaving 11 bases not matched to a gene. The CDR3 DNA reads as TGCGCCAGCAGCTTGGAGGTAGCGGGGGTAAGACAGAATGAGCAGTTCTTC. This gives the protein CASSLEVAGVRQNEQFF.

CDR3 sequence (DNA): TGTGCCAGCAGTTCGGCAAGTACCGGGGAGCTGTTTTTT. Translating gives CASSSASTGELFF. The chain has TRBV6-4 and TRBJ2-2; the D is unclear. V was cut by 5 bases and J by 5 bases, with 9 bases left in between. Germline-derived CDR1 and CDR2 are MRHNA and SNTAGT. There are 13 residues in the CDR3.

The V and J genes are TRBV10-2 and TRBJ1-5; a weak D match, TRBD1 (6 bases). V lost 4 bases, J lost 3 bases, and 10 bases lay in between. This CDR3 is built from 14 residues. From germline, CDR1 is WSHSY and CDR2 SAAADI. This chain's CDR3 is CASSGRQDNQPQHF. In DNA form, the CDR3 reads TGCGCCAGCAGTGGAAGACAGGACAATCAGCCCCAGCATTTT.

The chain employs TRBV4-1 and TRBJ1-4, with TRBD1 matching over 12 bases. CDR1 and CDR2 (germline): MGHRA, YSYEKL. The CDR3 has 14 residues. V trimming: 4 bases; J trimming: 8 bases; junction bases outside the gene matches: 2. Written as DNA, the CDR3 is TGCGCCAGCAGCCGGGGACAGGGGGCAGAAAAACTGTTTTTT. As protein: CASSRGQGAEKLFF.

The chain couples TRBV5-1 to TRBJ1-1; D call uncertain. V was shortened by 5 bases and J by 1 base, with 9 bases between the two germline ends. Germline lookup yields CDR1 SGHRS and CDR2 YFSETQ. The CDR3 consists of 13 residues. CDR3 amino acids: CASRPPRNTEAFF. The DNA for the CDR3 is TGCGCCAGCAGACCGCCACGGAACACTGAAGCTTTCTTT.

Here the CDR3 reads CSAKGAAGVSYEQYF. CDR3 nucleotide sequence: TGCAGTGCCAAAGGCGCCGCGGGAGTCTCCTACGAGCAGTACTTC. This sequence joins TRBV20-1 and TRBJ2-7; 7 bases map to TRBD2. The CDR3 runs to 15 residues. With V trimmed by 6 bases and J by 0 bases, 11 bases remained unmatched. The germline V gene has CDR1 DFQATT and CDR2 SNEGSKA (reference sequence).

This chain joins TRBV20-1 and TRBJ2-1, with D possibly TRBD2 on 6 matching bases. The V gene lost 4 bases and the J gene lost 13 bases, with 14 bases spanning the gap. Germline V gene lookup returns CDR1 DFQATT and CDR2 SNEGSKA (reference sequence). This CDR3 region has 11 residues. This chain's CDR3 is CSANAPSEQFF. In DNA, the CDR3 is TGCAGTGCTAACGCTCCTAGCGAACAGTTCTTC.

This chain links TRBV11-1 with TRBJ2-5; 8 nucleotides align to TRBD1. Germline lookup yields CDR1 SGHAT and CDR2 FQDESV (reference sequence). This CDR3 is 16 amino acids long. V shed 5 bases and J 0 bases; nucleotides not matched to a gene: 8. CDR3 sequence reads: CASSESGTGNQETQYF. Written as DNA, the CDR3 is TGTGCCAGCAGCGAATCCGGGACAGGTAACCAAGAGACCCAGTACTTC.

V and J are TRBV27 and TRBJ2-7, with D unresolved. This CDR3 region has 13 residues. V lost 3 bases and J 2 bases, leaving 8 bases between the germline ends. Per the germline V gene, CDR1 is MNHEY and CDR2 is SMNVEV (reference sequence). The CDR3 DNA is TGTGCCAGCAGTTTGACGGTCGCCTACGAGCAGTACTTC. Amino acid sequence: CASSLTVAYEQYF.

The V gene is TRBV7-2, the J gene TRBJ2-1; D unresolved. The CDR3 extends over 13 amino acids. Germline V gene sequence: CDR1 SGHTA, CDR2 FQGNSA. Trimming cost V 5 bases and J 3 bases, with 8 bases left between them. The CDR3 spells CASSPYSYNEQFF. As DNA, the CDR3 is TGTGCCAGCAGCCCCTATAGCTACAATGAGCAGTTCTTC.

This chain joins TRBV29-1 and TRBJ2-7, with 7 bases identical to TRBD1. Germline V gives CDR1 SQVTM, CDR2 ANQGSEA. V lost 6 bases and J lost 2; bases outside the gene matches: 10. The CDR3 length is 14 residues. In DNA, the CDR3 is TGCAGCGTAACCCGGGCCGGGACAGCCTACGAGCAGTACTTC. It yields the protein CSVTRAGTAYEQYF.

The chain combines TRBV7-2 with TRBJ2-7; D unclear. CDR1 is SGHTA, CDR2 FQGNSA, per germline. Trimming pared 5 bases from V and 2 bases from J, leaving 13 bases between. The CDR3 runs to 14 residues. CDR3 sequence: CASSGYTHPYEQYF. The CDR3 nucleotides read TGTGCCAGCAGCGGGTATACACACCCCTACGAGCAGTACTTC.

V is TRBV7-3 and J is TRBJ2-1; TRBD2 might be the D (6 bases). CDR1 and CDR2 from the germline V gene are SGHTA and FQGTGA. V gave up 6 bases and J gave up 6 bases, with 15 bases separating them. CDR3 length: 14 residues. The DNA for the CDR3 is TGTGCCAGCAGTGGAGGGCTCGTAGGCAATGAGCAGTTCTTC. This encodes CASSGGLVGNEQFF.

The rearrangement uses TRBV29-1 and TRBJ2-7; 11 positions agree with TRBD2. The CDR3 has 14 residues. Germline-derived CDR1 and CDR2 are SQVTM and ANQGSEA. Trimming removed 6 bases from V and 1 base from J; junction bases left unmatched: 5. This chain's CDR3 is CSVGGLAESYEQYF. The CDR3 DNA follows: TGCAGCGTGGGGGGACTAGCGGAATCCTACGAGCAGTACTTC.

This chain uses TRBV15 with TRBJ1-1; 7 bases are a match to TRBD1. This CDR3 is 16 amino acids long. Trimming took 2 bases from V and 3 from J; bases not matched to a gene: 9. Germline V gene sequence: CDR1 LNHNV, CDR2 YYDKDF (reference sequence). The CDR3 sequence is CATSRFTQGLDTEAFF. CDR3 sequence (DNA): TGTGCCACCAGCAGATTTACACAGGGGCTGGACACTGAAGCTTTCTTT.

The chain joins TRBV7-6 to TRBJ2-3, with D perhaps matching TRBD1 (5 bases). The germline V gene has CDR1 SGHVS and CDR2 FNYEAQ. V shed 2 bases and J shed 0 bases, with 12 bases lying between them. The CDR3 spans 16 residues. The chain's CDR3 is CASSLLSGASTDTQYF. The CDR3 nucleotides read TGTGCCAGCAGCTTACTGTCTGGGGCGAGCACAGATACGCAGTATTTT.

This rearrangement joins TRBV24-1 to TRBJ2-3; D is undetermined. The ends were cut back, 6 bases at V and 8 bases at J, with 11 bases in the middle. The CDR3 is 12 amino acids. The germline gives CDR1 KGHDR, CDR2 SFDVKD. CDR3 loop: CATSPSPGTQYF. CDR3 in DNA: TGTGCCACCAGTCCTTCACCTGGTACGCAGTATTTT.

The chain combines TRBV20-1 with TRBJ2-2; TRBD1 is a possible D gene (5 bases). Germline CDR1 and CDR2: DFQATT and SNEGSKA (reference sequence). V dropped 6 bases and J dropped 6 bases, with 14 bases sitting between them. The CDR3 length is 13 residues. This chain's CDR3 is CSAPPTVAGELFF. Here the CDR3 DNA reads TGCAGTGCCCCGCCGACAGTGGCCGGGGAGCTGTTTTTT.

The chain recombines TRBV29-1 with TRBJ2-3; 10 nucleotides align to TRBD2. The CDR3 extends over 12 amino acids. Per the germline V gene, CDR1 is SQVTM and CDR2 is ANQGSEA. V gave up 6 bases and J gave up 5 bases; unmatched junction bases: 2. In nucleotides, the CDR3 is TGCAGCGTCCGGACTAGCGGAGATACGCAGTATTTT. Translation gives CSVRTSGDTQYF.

V and J are TRBV29-1 and TRBJ2-7; D possibly corresponds to TRBD1 (7 bases). This CDR3 contains 14 residues. CDR1 is SQVTM and CDR2 is ANQGSEA in the germline V gene. CDR3: CSLARDSRAYEQYF. The CDR3 DNA reads as TGCAGTTTGGCGCGGGACAGTAGGGCCTACGAGCAGTACTTC.

The V gene is TRBV7-2, the J gene TRBJ2-7, with D hard to call. This CDR3 region has 16 residues. V shed 4 bases and J shed 3 bases, with 19 bases lying between them. Looked up from germline, CDR1 is SGHTA and CDR2 is FQGNSA. The CDR3, as DNA: TGTGCCAGCAGCTCCAACGCTCGAATAACTAACTACGAGCAGTACTTC. Translation: CASSSNARITNYEQYF.

This clonotype was seen only once. V gene TRBV20-1 combines with J gene TRBJ1-2; no definite D call. Germline V gives CDR1 DFQATT, CDR2 SNEGSKA (reference sequence). V lost 3 bases and J 5 bases, leaving 10 bases between the germline ends. The CDR3 extends over 12 amino acids. As DNA, the CDR3 is TGCAGTGCTAGCCGGGAAATGTATGGCTACACCTTC. This gives the protein CSASREMYGYTF.